One T cell receptor beta chain is described in this entry. Its antigen target is currently unknown. Per-base quality was not reported, and no clone a single base away is much larger than it. Receptors were amplified or captured by the immunoSEQ multiplex PCR assay. TCRdb took over this immuneACCESS table, retaining in-frame rearrangements with V and J assigned. Such tables are incomplete; in checked studies, under half of the missing clones stem from an unresolved V gene, and the remainder is unexplained. The sample table holds roughly 58,000 clones, of which around 94% were seen once. The top ten clones comprise approximately 3.7% of the sample. This sample is part of a study of T cell changes during pregnancy in multiple sclerosis (dated by TCRdb to the late 2010s). Background on the whole study: In women with multiple sclerosis, the researchers looked at how the T cell repertoire shifted as pregnancy progressed.

The CDR3, cysteine through phenylalanine, is 16 amino acids long. Only the CDR3 part of the read is kept: 48 bases, read in frame from the first base. From V the trimming removes 5 bases and from J it removes 3 bases, while the gene matches leave 11 bases of the junction unaccounted for. From the germline V gene, CDR1 is SGHTA and CDR2 is FQGNSA. This sequence uses TRBV7-2 and TRBJ2-7; the junction holds 9 bases that match TRBD2. The starting material was CD8+ T cells from peripheral blood mononuclear cells, obtained in the third trimester of pregnancy. The sequence was obtained from a female donor with multiple sclerosis, enrolled in a pregnancy study. The sequenced DNA is TGTGCCAGCAGCGCCTCGACTAGCGGAAAACGCTACGAGCAGTACTTC. Protein translation: CASSASTSGKRYEQYF.